This TCR beta chain was identified during a study of identical twins listed by TCRdb under 2016. Context from the whole study: To test whether fetal clonotypes persist, the study used deep sequencing on TCR alpha and beta repertoires from monozygotic twins, unrelated adults of various ages, and cord blood. To rule out contamination, the twin experiments were replicated at different times with different library preparation protocols. Results and caveats for the whole study, not just this receptor: Abundant cord blood beta clonotypes had fewer insertions, young adult naive repertoires showed a similar but weaker trend, and memory repertoires showed no such trend. Recombination models systematically underestimated out-of-frame TCR alpha sharing in monozygotic twins but agreed with sharing between unrelated individuals. Compared with coincidental sharing between unrelated individuals, out-of-frame TCR alpha sequences shared between twins showed an excess of sequences with low generation probability. The excess sharing between twins in beta out-of-frame sequences was weaker because fewer shared sequences reduced the signal-to-noise ratio. Because the same donors could not be followed over many years, the conclusions depended on cross-sectional statistical analysis. Zero-insertion analyses could be partly confounded by invariant T cells such as MAIT and iNKT, though diverse VJ usage argued against such confounding for most clonotypes.

Library preparation was by 5' RACE. The sequencer listed for this sample is Illumina HiSeq 2000. Template switching introduced a universal primer binding site; the final cDNA contained a unique molecular identifier, enabling accurate counting of TCR cDNA molecules. First-strand cDNA for TCR alpha and beta chains was synthesized from specific primers in the conserved constant-segment region. To control for contamination, every cDNA library carried two barcodes: a SMART-Mk sample barcode plus Illumina barcodes. TruSeq adapter sequences along with Illumina sample barcodes were introduced in two successive PCR steps. The TCR alpha and beta cDNA libraries were sequenced on the Illumina HiSeq platform using custom primers. In the paper's pipeline: MiGEC was used to process raw reads and extract unique molecular identifiers, and MiXCR was used to find CDR3 positions. For each individual, recombination models were inferred using an EM algorithm with the repgenHMM and IGoR tools. The tcR package in R was used for shared clonotype analysis, with sharing normalized by the product of cloneset sizes. Out-of-frame nonproductive sequences were analyzed to study raw recombination free of thymic and clonal selection effects. TCRdb handled the public reads itself, with Q25 trimming in fastp and clone calling in MiXCR, and kept productive beta chains. A single entry per CDR3 protein holds the most common genes and DNA from its merged rows. TCRdb assigned the V and J calls; the authors' analysis was not used. Recorded for this sample are about 430,000 distinct CDR3 sequences; approximately 17% of them occurred a single time. Together, the top ten hold 10% to 15% of the sample.

Concerning this clonotype: What antigen it recognizes has not been identified. It has no much larger one-base neighbor in the sample; base qualities were not kept.

Only healthy Caucasian donors were included. The study also sequenced three unrelated non-twin adults: a male aged 18 to 30, a male aged 50 to 60 and a female aged 50 to 60. Using Miltenyi CD45RO+ enrichment and human naive T-cell isolation kits, memory (CD45RO+) and naive T cells were isolated from PBMC. Compared with germline, V lacks 8 bases and J lacks 4 bases; bases without a gene match: 4. The CDR3 sequence holds 14 residues, the cysteine and phenylalanine included. Of the read, only the CDR3 DNA is kept; its 42 bases are in frame from base 1. The germline V gene provides CDR1 MGHDK and CDR2 SYGVNS.

Sequencing was carried out using naive T cells sorted from blood. Reading the label with the study, this specimen's cell subset or site is: cells isolated with a human naive T-cell isolation kit. The receptor comes from a man between 50 and 59 years old in good health. The rearrangement joined TRBV25-1 to TRBJ2-3; TRBD1 aligns with 12 central bases. In nucleotide form, the sequence is TGTGCCAGCCCCGGGACAGGGGGCGCAGATACGCAGTATTTT. The encoded protein is CASPGTGGADTQYF.